This T cell receptor beta chain was profiled in a study of T cells in Graves' hyperthyroidism and ophthalmopathy (dated by TCRdb to 2018 to 2020). Notes on the research overall: Peripheral blood samples were taken at initial diagnosis, before any treatment was given. The roughly 100 discovery patients were randomly split 7:3 into training and test sets. In addition, the study compared T-cell repertoires in thyroid tissue and in blood from roughly six Graves' hyperthyroidism patients. Prospective prediction of ophthalmopathy was tested in an independent validation cohort consisting of roughly 20 hyperthyroidism patients and some 17 patients who later progressed to ophthalmopathy. TCR Vbeta CDR3 sequencing of 130 to 150 peripheral blood samples (over 40 ophthalmopathy, under 80 hyperthyroidism and some 17 progressor patients) is reported in the paper. After sampling, hyperthyroidism patients received methimazole starting at 30 mg daily, and ophthalmopathy patients received high-dose intravenous methylprednisolone. To identify TCR V-J signatures that set the groups apart, the researchers used a discovery cohort of 100 or so patients, made up of around 42 with Graves' ophthalmopathy and approximately 57 with stable Graves' hyperthyroidism.

This clonotype was counted ten times or more. The antigen this receptor binds is unknown. Base-call qualities are not available, and no considerably larger clone is one nucleotide away. The V end loses 0 bases and the J end loses 1 base, and a stretch of 7 bases separates them. The CDR3 holds 15 amino acids from the cysteine to the phenylalanine. The only DNA kept is the CDR3, 45 bases in frame from the first base. CDR1 and CDR2 (LGHNA, YNFKEQ) derive from the germline V gene. Amplification of TCR beta CDR3 regions was carried out from RNA transcripts. A first-round RT-PCR of the TCR CDR3 used the HTBI primer set with the Qiagen OneStep RT-PCR kit. The libraries were constructed in a second round of multiplex PCR and then size-selected and purified. The libraries were sequenced on an Illumina HiSeq2000 using paired-end 100 bp reads. The authors' analysis ran thus. SOAPnuke was used to process the raw data, with reads discarded if the reads contained adapters or uncalled bases, had a mean Phred below 15, or lacked an exact constant-primer or identifier match. High-quality paired reads were merged with COPE v1.2.5, and unique nucleotide sequences were defined as clonotypes. MiTCR v1.1 was used to align the clonotypes against IMGT TRBV, TRBD and TRBJ reference segments. The analysis was restricted to V-J combinations with a frequency above 0.0001, which together covered 99% to 99.2% of the repertoires. A TCS score was defined as the ratio between F50 (clonal expansion) and ExV (chaos), using BLOSUM62-based TCRdist between CDR3 peptides within each V-J. Welch's t-statistics and random forest reduced just over 500 V-J features to fewer than 15, which were used in a naive Bayes classifier (R e1071). Using fastp at Q25 and MiXCR, TCRdb reprocessed the public reads and kept productive beta chains. Each record represents a unique CDR3 protein, reported with the most common genes and DNA among its rows. TCRdb, not the authors, supplied the V and J calls. The sample records around 190,000 distinct CDR3 sequences, over 15% of which are singletons. The ten largest clones take up about 29% of the sample.

A patient counted as having stable Graves' hyperthyroidism if no progression to ophthalmopathy occurred over 18 months of follow-up. Hyperthyroidism patients were newly diagnosed, with disease duration under 2 months, and aged 18 to 65 years. The study excluded patients with uncontrolled infections, other autoimmune diseases, pregnancy or lactation. Diagnoses were established on the basis of clinical symptoms, serum thyroxine and TRAb, thyroid ultrasound, and orbital computed tomography. Ficoll-Paque density gradient centrifugation was used to isolate PBMCs from approximately 11 ml of fresh peripheral blood. Trizol reagent was used to extract total RNA, and RNA quality was then checked on an Agilent 2100 Bioanalyzer. The full study reports these points: In cross-validation, a model built on a 13 V-J signature told ophthalmopathy apart from stable hyperthyroidism with 87.88% sensitivity and about 81% specificity, and in testing the same model reached 80%/75%. Sample size was not statistically predetermined, and blinding of investigators to group allocation was not performed. In validation, the model predicted progression to ophthalmopathy with 55% to 71% sensitivity and 72% to 85% specificity, a median of about 6 months before onset. Most expanded thyroid clonotypes (frequency above 0.001) were also detected in blood, suggesting blood repertoires may reflect thyroid immune responses.

The clonotype comes from a woman aged 50 to 60 with Graves' hyperthyroidism. The V and J segments used are TRBV4-2 and TRBJ1-5, with a weak D call of TRBD1 (5 bases match). The material sequenced was blood. The nucleotide sequence reads as follows: TGTGCCAGCAGCCAAGAGGGGGTGAGCAATCAGCCCCAGCATTTT. Its protein product is CASSQEGVSNQPQHF.